What follows describes a single T cell receptor beta chain. This entry belongs to a study of blood T cell repertoires in COVID-19. Whole-study context: Specimens from acute and convalescent COVID-19 originated in the United States, Italy and Spain. T cells, B-cell-depleted T cells, or PBMCs provided the cDNA or gDNA that served as material.

As processed by the authors: Amplification from reference gene primers served as the basis for estimated nucleated cell counts. The table came from immunoSEQ multiplex PCR; TCRdb's copy has only in-frame clones and leaves some out. V, J and clone size reflect that table, while D and trimming were determined from the DNA. The table has about 280,000 clones, 70% to 90% seen once. The CDR3 consists of 15 residues. Sequenced: peripheral blood. This TCR derives from a man aged 50 or older with active or convalescent COVID-19. The chain is built from TRBV21-1 and TRBJ1-5; the D call in the table, TRBD1, was not verified against the DNA. TRBV21-1 is tagged as a pseudogene. This CDR3 reads CASSKGDRACQPQHF. DNA for the CDR3: TGTGCCAGCAGCAAAGGCGACAGGGCCTGTCAGCCCCAGCATTTT.